A single sample is the source of the 17 T cell receptor beta chains below, sequenced in a study of cytomegalovirus exposure and HLA in healthy donors. The data were produced by immunoSEQ multiplex PCR, yet TCRdb's version contains in-frame clones alone and is incomplete. The data contain 150,000 or so clones, roughly 89% of them singletons. What was sequenced was PBMCs. The source is a woman under 30 in good health and CMV-seropositive.

The chain employs TRBV9 and TRBJ2-3; 11 bases align to TRBD1. Germline V gene lookup returns CDR1 SGDLS and CDR2 YYNGEE. The CDR3 totals 17 residues. Germline trimming cut 0 bases from V and 3 bases from J; bases unmatched to any gene: 6. CDR3 in DNA: TGTGCCAGCAGCGTAGCCTGGGACAGGGGGGCAACAGATACGCAGTATTTT. It is translated as CASSVAWDRGATDTQYF. Supplemented by reference TRBV9 and TRBJ2-3, the full variable domain reads DSGVTQTPKHLITATGQRVTLRCSPRSGDLSVYWYQQSLDQGLQFLIQYYNGEERAKGNILERFSAQQFPDLHSELNLSSLELGDSALYFCASSVAWDRGATDTQYFGPGTRLTVL.

A single count supports this clone. The chain combines TRBV5-4 with TRBJ2-2; perhaps TRBD1 as D (5 bases). Germline assignment: CDR1 SGHNT and CDR2 YYREEE (reference sequence). This CDR3 has 16 residues. V was trimmed by 4 bases and J by 3 bases, leaving 16 bases between them. DNA for the CDR3: TGTGCCAGCAGCAAGGGTACAGGCCGCGACACCGGGGAGCTGTTTTTT. It is translated as CASSKGTGRDTGELFF.

The chain uses TRBV9 and TRBJ1-5; D gene uncertain. The V and J ends lost 0 bases and 6 bases respectively, with 7 bases between them. This CDR3 has 13 amino acids. Germline CDR1 and CDR2: SGDLS and YYNGEE. The CDR3 DNA is TGTGCCAGCAGCGTAGCGGGTGTTCAGCCCCAGCATTTT. It encodes CASSVAGVQPQHF.

The chain joins TRBV6-1 to TRBJ1-3; no definite D call. V lost 7 bases, J lost 6 bases, and 13 bases lay in between. The CDR3 totals 13 residues. Looked up from germline, CDR1 is MNHNS and CDR2 is SASEGT. The CDR3 is CASKPPGLNTIYF. In DNA, the CDR3 is TGTGCCAGCAAACCCCCCGGGTTAAACACCATATATTTT.

About this clone itself: Other DNA sequences within the sample encode an identical CDR3. V gene TRBV9 combines with J gene TRBJ2-3; 9 bases agree with TRBD2. Trimming at V came to 3 bases and at J to 3 bases, leaving 5 bases not matched to a gene. The CDR3 contains 15 residues. In germline, CDR1 is SGDLS, CDR2 YYNGEE. CDR3 sequence: CASSARGGGTDTQYF. The CDR3 coding sequence is TGTGCCAGCAGCGCGCGGGGGGGCGGTACAGATACGCAGTATTTT.

The chain employs TRBV28 and TRBJ2-6; 8 bases are shared with TRBD1. Germline V CDR1 and CDR2: MDHEN, SYDVKM. The CDR3 totals 18 residues. V trimming: 5 bases; J trimming: 0 bases; junction bases outside the gene matches: 9. DNA of the CDR3: TGTGCCAGCAGTCAGAAGGGACAGGCTAACTCTGGGGCCAACGTCCTGACTTTC. This codes for CASSQKGQANSGANVLTF. Supplemented by reference TRBV28 and TRBJ2-6, the full variable domain reads DVKVTQSSRYLVKRTGEKVFLECVQDMDHENMFWYRQDPGLGLRLIYFSYDVKMKEKGDIPEGYSVSREKKERFSLILESASTNQTSMYLCASSQKGQANSGANVLTFGAGSRLTVL.

This chain joins TRBV7-2 and TRBJ1-2; 10 bases are a match to TRBD1. Trimming took 3 bases from V and 3 from J; bases not matched to a gene: 1. The length of the CDR3 is 14 residues. Looked up from germline, CDR1 is SGHTA and CDR2 is FQGNSA. CDR3: CASSFGTGDYGYTF. CDR3 bases: TGTGCCAGCAGCTTTGGGACAGGGGACTATGGCTACACCTTC.

This clone was detected only once. V gene TRBV30 combines with J gene TRBJ2-7, with unresolved D. Trimming took 2 bases from V and 0 from J, leaving 8 bases between them. This CDR3 is built from 13 residues. CDR1 and CDR2 from the germline V gene are GTSNPN and SVGIG (reference sequence). The CDR3 region is CAWSPLISYEQYF. In DNA form, the CDR3 reads TGTGCCTGGAGTCCGCTAATCTCCTACGAGCAGTACTTC.

This chain joins TRBV4-1 and TRBJ2-7; D perhaps matches TRBD2 (5 bases). V dropped 4 bases and J dropped 2 bases, with 15 bases sitting between them. In germline, CDR1 is MGHRA, CDR2 YSYEKL. This CDR3 has 15 residues. CDR3 bases: TGCGCCAGCAGCCGGACGGCAGCGGCCCCCTACGAGCAGTACTTC. This sequence encodes CASSRTAAAPYEQYF.

The gene calls are TRBV27 and TRBJ2-7, with 12 bases fitting TRBD2. The CDR3 length is 15 residues. Germline CDR1 is MNHEY and CDR2 is SMNVEV (reference sequence). Trimming took 3 bases from V and 2 from J; bases not matched to a gene: 2. This chain's CDR3 is CASSFSSGGAYEQYF. The CDR3 DNA is TGTGCCAGCAGTTTTTCTAGCGGGGGGGCCTACGAGCAGTACTTC.

The V gene is TRBV11-2, the J gene TRBJ1-1; possibly TRBD1 for D (6 bases). Between the trimmed V and J ends, which lost 4 bases and 5 bases, there was a span of 8 bases. Germline V gene data show CDR1 as SGHAT and CDR2 as FQNNGV. The CDR3 covers 12 residues. CDR3 DNA sequence: TGTGCCAGCAGCTCCCAGGGGACTGAAGCTTTCTTT. Its translation: CASSSQGTEAFF.

This chain joins TRBV4-3 and TRBJ1-3; TRBD1 aligns across 11 bases. Germline CDR1 reads LGHNA; CDR2 reads YSLEER. V lost 3 bases to trimming and J lost 7 bases; unmatched junction nucleotides: 11. This CDR3 is built from 17 residues. The CDR3 coding sequence is TGCGCCAGCAGCCACTACCTTAACGGACAGGGGGCCAACACCATATATTTT. This sequence encodes CASSHYLNGQGANTIYF.

The chain combines TRBV5-4 with TRBJ2-7; TRBD1 agrees at 7 bases. Losses at the gene ends were 0 bases for V and 0 bases for J; bases not matched to a gene: 3. Germline V gene data show CDR1 as SGHNT and CDR2 as YYREEE (reference sequence). CDR3 size: 15 residues. As DNA, the CDR3 is TGTGCCAGCAGCTTGGGGTGGGACAGCTCCTACGAGCAGTACTTC. Translation: CASSLGWDSSYEQYF.

The chain recombines TRBV9 with TRBJ1-1; D is unclear. CDR1 and CDR2 from the germline V gene are SGDLS and YYNGEE. The CDR3 is made up of 14 amino acids. V shed 4 bases and J shed 1 base, with 11 bases lying between them. CDR3 amino acids: CASSFNIRNTEAFF. CDR3 DNA sequence: TGTGCCAGCAGCTTTAACATAAGGAACACTGAAGCTTTCTTT. The variable domain in full, with the rest retrieved from reference TRBV9 and TRBJ1-1, is DSGVTQTPKHLITATGQRVTLRCSPRSGDLSVYWYQQSLDQGLQFLIQYYNGEERAKGNILERFSAQQFPDLHSELNLSSLELGDSALYFCASSFNIRNTEAFFGQGTRLTVV.

CDR3 region: CASSSAGQGNSDEQYF. CDR3 sequence (DNA): TGTGCCAGCAGCTCTGCTGGACAGGGGAATTCAGACGAGCAGTACTTC. This chain joins TRBV5-6 and TRBJ2-7; 9 bases fit TRBD1. The CDR3 is made up of 16 amino acids. With V trimmed by 3 bases and J by 5 bases, 12 bases remained unmatched. The germline V gene encodes CDR1 SGHDT and CDR2 YYEEEE.

This clone was recorded only once. The chain links TRBV20-1 to TRBJ2-7; 7 bases map to TRBD1. V was clipped by 6 bases and J by 9 bases; unmatched bases: 5. Germline V lookup: CDR1 DFQATT, CDR2 SNEGSKA (reference sequence). The CDR3 length is 10 residues. CDR3 nucleotide sequence: TGCAGTGCAGAATGGACAGGGCAGTACTTC. Protein product: CSAEWTGQYF.

The chain links TRBV5-4 to TRBJ2-7; D remains unclear. CDR3 size: 14 residues. CDR1 and CDR2 (germline): SGHNT, YYREEE (reference sequence). With 5 bases removed from V and 0 bases from J, the gap between germline ends came to 12 bases. CDR3 amino acids: CASRPTILSYEQYF. The CDR3 bases are TGTGCCAGCAGACCGACAATCCTCTCCTACGAGCAGTACTTC. Full variable domain (outside the CDR3, taken from reference TRBV5-4 and TRBJ2-7): ETGVTQSPTHLIKTRGQQVTLRCSSQSGHNTVSWYQQALGQGPQFIFQYYREEENGRGNFPPRFSGLQFPNYSSELNVNALELDDSALYLCASRPTILSYEQYFGPGTRLTVT.